This is a list of T cell receptor beta chains from one sample in a study of blood T cell repertoires in COVID-19. The method was immunoSEQ multiplex PCR; TCRdb's version includes in-frame clones alone and lacks a portion of them. The sample shows roughly 320,000 clones, just under 90% of them seen only once. Sequenced: peripheral blood. The receptor set was obtained from a woman between 50 and 59 years old with COVID-19, enrolled during active disease. CDR3s include the opening cysteine and the closing phenylalanine or tryptophan. A D gene is named only where the DNA matches it firmly. Rows give clone size only sometimes, using once, few, many, or a class for an expanded clone.

v_call	j_call	clone_size	d_call	cdr3_nt	cdr3_aa
TRBV4-2	TRBJ2-5	NA	NA	TGTGCCAGCAGCCTACCAGGGGTCCGAGAGACCCAGTACTTC	CASSLPGVRETQYF
TRBV5-1	TRBJ2-7	NA	TRBD1	TGCGCCAGCAGCGGGGACAGTCCCTACGAGCAGTACTTC	CASSGDSPYEQYF
TRBV7-9	TRBJ2-7	NA	TRBD1	TGTGCCAGCAGCCTCTGGACAGGGACCTACGAGCAGTACTTC	CASSLWTGTYEQYF
TRBV4-2	TRBJ2-7	NA	TRBD2	TGTGCCAGCAGCCAAGTTGGGAGCGGGAGCTCCTACGAGCAGTACTTC	CASSQVGSGSSYEQYF
TRBV30	TRBJ2-7	NA	NA	TGTGCCTGGAGTGGCTCGCGGTTCAGCTCCTACGAGCAGTACTTC	CAWSGSRFSSYEQYF
TRBV25-1	TRBJ1-4	NA	NA	TGTGCCACCCAGGGCTTAGTATCCTTTGGAAAACTGTTTTTT	CATQGLVSFGKLFF
TRBV7-2	TRBJ1-3	NA	TRBD1	TGTGCCAGCAGCTCCGACAGGGGGCGAAACACCATATATTTT	CASSSDRGRNTIYF
TRBV7-3	TRBJ2-7	NA	NA	TGTGCCAGCAGCCTTGACAGTACATCCTACGAGCAGTACTTC	CASSLDSTSYEQYF
TRBV5-1	TRBJ2-7	NA	NA	TGCGCCAGCAGCTCTAGGACGGACTCATCCTACGAGCAGTACTTC	CASSSRTDSSYEQYF
TRBV19	TRBJ1-5	once	TRBD1	TGTGCCAGTAGTAAAAGCCCCCGGACAGGGACGGCCGCTCAGCCCCAGCATTTT	CASSKSPRTGTAAQPQHF
TRBV27	TRBJ2-7	NA	TRBD2	TGTGCCAGCAGTTTCGCTCTAGCGGGAGGAATGGCCTACGAGCAGTACTTC	CASSFALAGGMAYEQYF
TRBV5-1	TRBJ1-2	NA	NA	TGCGCCAGCAGTGCCAGCTCAGGAACTGGCTACACCTTC	CASSASSGTGYTF
TRBV6-2/TRBV6-3	TRBJ2-1	NA	NA	TGTGCCAGCAGTTACCCATCTCTAGCTGTGGGTGAGCAGTTCTTC	CASSYPSLAVGEQFF
TRBV27	TRBJ2-2	NA	TRBD1	TGTGCCAGCAGTTTATTTGGACAGGGGGCGAACACCGGGGAGCTGTTTTTT	CASSLFGQGANTGELFF
TRBV5-1	TRBJ1-2	NA	NA	TGCGCCAGCCGCCAGGGGAACTATGGCTACACCTTC	CASRQGNYGYTF
TRBV6-4	TRBJ2-2	NA	TRBD2	TGTGCCAGCAGACACGAGGGACTAGTTACGACCGGGGAGCTGTTTTTT	CASRHEGLVTTGELFF
TRBV9	TRBJ2-7	NA	NA	TGTGCCAGCAGCCTGGACTCTTCCTACGAGCAGTACTTC	CASSLDSSYEQYF
TRBV4-2	TRBJ2-7	NA	TRBD2	TGTGCCAGCAGCCAAGATCCTGGACTAGCGGGAGAGGAACGGTACTTC	CASSQDPGLAGEERYF
TRBV7-6	TRBJ1-2	NA	NA	TGTGCCAGCAGCTCCTACTTGCAAGGACAGCGCTATGGCTACACCTTC	CASSSYLQGQRYGYTF
TRBV5-4	TRBJ2-7	NA	NA	TGTGCCAGCAGCTCTAAAGGAGGGACTTCCTACGAGCAGTACTTC	CASSSKGGTSYEQYF
TRBV30	TRBJ1-1	large	TRBD1	TGTGCCTGGGGGGGACAGAAAAACACTGAAGCTTTCTTT	CAWGGQKNTEAFF
TRBV14	TRBJ2-3	NA	TRBD2	TGTGCCAGCAGCCAATTTCGGCGGGAGGGCCGGGATACGCAGTATTTT	CASSQFRREGRDTQYF
TRBV7-2	TRBJ2-1	NA	NA	TGTGCCAGCAGTAAACGAGACAGAGGCTACAATGAGCAGTTCTTC	CASSKRDRGYNEQFF
TRBV18	TRBJ1-5	NA	NA	TGTGCCAGCTCAGATCTTGACAGAAACAATCAGCCCCAGCATTTT	CASSDLDRNNQPQHF
TRBV6-5	TRBJ2-2	once	NA	TGTGCCAGCACTTTCGTGGGACTTCACACCGGGGAGCTGTTTTTT	CASTFVGLHTGELFF
TRBV11-3	TRBJ2-7	NA	TRBD1	TGTGCCAGCAGGCCGCGGGACAGGCCCTACGAGCAGTACTTC	CASRPRDRPYEQYF
TRBV5-1	TRBJ2-7	NA	NA	TGCGCCAGCAGCGCAGGCTTAATGTCCTACGAGCAGTACTTC	CASSAGLMSYEQYF
TRBV15	TRBJ1-1	NA	TRBD1	TGTGCCACAAAACAGGGGGCCTTCACTGAAGCTTTCTTT	CATKQGAFTEAFF
TRBV11-3	TRBJ1-1	NA	TRBD1	TGTGCCAGCAGCTGGAGCCTGGACAGGATCCCTGAAGCTTTCTTT	CASSWSLDRIPEAFF
TRBV19	TRBJ1-2	NA	TRBD1	TGTGCCAGTAGTATCGCGGGACAGATCTATGGCTACACCTTC	CASSIAGQIYGYTF
TRBV27	TRBJ1-4	NA	TRBD1	TGTGCCAGCAGTAAAGGGGCCGGGACAGGGAATGAAAAACTGTTTTTT	CASSKGAGTGNEKLFF
TRBV2	TRBJ2-7	NA	TRBD2	TGTGCCAGCAGTGAAGAATGGACTAGCGTGAACTCCTACGAGCAGTACTTC	CASSEEWTSVNSYEQYF
TRBV27	TRBJ2-1	NA	TRBD2	TGTGCCAGCAGTTTATCGACTAGCCCAAAGTACAATGAGCAGTTCTTC	CASSLSTSPKYNEQFF
TRBV4-3	TRBJ2-1	NA	TRBD2	TGCGCCAGCAGCCCGGTCGGAGGTAGACAGCGGGAGATTCAGTTCTTC	CASSPVGGRQREIQFF
TRBV7-9	TRBJ2-7	NA	TRBD1	TGTGCCAGCAGCTTAAAACAGGGGGCCCCCTCCTACGAGCAGTACTTC	CASSLKQGAPSYEQYF
TRBV7-8	TRBJ1-1	NA	NA	TGTGCCAGCAGCTTGCGGGAGCGAACTGAAGCTTTCTTT	CASSLRERTEAFF
TRBV5-6	TRBJ2-5	NA	TRBD2	TGTGCCAGCAGCCGGGCTAGCGGGACCCAAGAGACCCAGTACTTC	CASSRASGTQETQYF
TRBV27	TRBJ1-1	NA	NA	TGTGCCAGCAGTTTAGTCGACAGTTCCACTGAAGCTTTCTTT	CASSLVDSSTEAFF
TRBV3-1/TRBV3-2	TRBJ2-5	NA	TRBD1	TGTGCCAGCAGCCACCACGGGACAGGGGTAGAGACCCAGTACTTC	CASSHHGTGVETQYF
TRBV12-5	TRBJ2-1	NA	NA	TGTGCTAGTGGTTTGGTATTAGCCTCGAACAATGAGCAGTTCTTC	CASGLVLASNNEQFF
TRBV5-4	TRBJ2-7	NA	TRBD2	TGTGCCAGCAGCTTTAGGACTAGCGGGCGAATCTACGAGCAGTACTTC	CASSFRTSGRIYEQYF